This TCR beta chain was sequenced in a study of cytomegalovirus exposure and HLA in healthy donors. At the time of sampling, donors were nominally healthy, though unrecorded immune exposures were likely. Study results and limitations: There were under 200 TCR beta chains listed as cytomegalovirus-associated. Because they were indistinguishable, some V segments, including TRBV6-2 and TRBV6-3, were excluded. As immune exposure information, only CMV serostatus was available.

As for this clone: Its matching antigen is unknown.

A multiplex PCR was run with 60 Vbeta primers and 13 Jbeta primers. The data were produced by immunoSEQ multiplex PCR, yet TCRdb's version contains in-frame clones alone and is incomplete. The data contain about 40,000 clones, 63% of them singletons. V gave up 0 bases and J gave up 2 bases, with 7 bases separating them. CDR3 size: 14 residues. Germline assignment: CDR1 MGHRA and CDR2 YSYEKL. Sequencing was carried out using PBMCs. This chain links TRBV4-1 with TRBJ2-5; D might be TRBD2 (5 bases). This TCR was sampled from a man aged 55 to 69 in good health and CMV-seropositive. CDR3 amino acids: CASSQDPGQETQYF. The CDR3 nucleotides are TGCGCCAGCAGCCAAGATCCGGGACAAGAGACCCAGTACTTC.